This T cell receptor beta chain was found in a study of cytomegalovirus exposure and HLA in healthy donors. The germline V and J ends were trimmed by 1 base and 3 bases, with 13 bases remaining between them. Looked up from germline, CDR1 is SGHAT and CDR2 is FQNNGV. CDR3 length: 16 amino acids. This PCR relied on a set of 60 Vbeta primers and 13 Jbeta primers. The method was immunoSEQ multiplex PCR; TCRdb's version includes in-frame clones alone and lacks a portion of them. Of under 200,000 clones in the sample, 75% to 90% were seen once. J is TRBJ2-1 and V is TRBV11-2, with D perhaps TRBD2 (5 bases). Sequencing was done on a sample of PBMCs. The receptor's source is a young woman in good health and CMV-seronegative. The DNA for the CDR3 is TGTGCCAGCAGCTTAGGGGGTGGGAGTGGCTACAATGAGCAGTTCTTC. Its translation is CASSLGGGSGYNEQFF.